The present T cell receptor (beta chain) was sequenced within a study of shared clonotypes between healthy human individuals. Assay: immunoSEQ multiplex PCR; the TCRdb copy retains only in-frame clones and omits some. The table includes a few million clones, about nine tenths detected once. This CDR3 spans 15 amino acids. Germline V gene data show CDR1 as SGHTA and CDR2 as FQGNSA. Trimming pared 7 bases from V and 7 bases from J, leaving 19 bases between. The chain couples TRBV7-2 to TRBJ2-2; D could derive from TRBD1 or TRBD2 (5 bases each). The sample consisted of naive CD4+ T cells from PBMCs. Indicated subset: CD45RA+ positively selected. The source of this sequence is a man younger than 30 in good health. Some clones in this sample may be carry-over from other donors' samples. DNA for the CDR3: TGTGCCAGCAACAAGAGAGCGGTTGGGGGCGGGGAGCTGTTTTTT. Its protein product is CASNKRAVGGGELFF.